This T cell receptor beta chain comes out of a study of human T cells and chemical hapten exposure. As for the study in general: DPC at 2% was the sensitizing agent, placed on 2 cm by 2 cm of upper inner arm skin. How much TCR each sample yielded varied, mostly because pooled library volumes differed slightly. Study results and caveats: Versus controls, significantly more large CDR3 similarity clusters arose from expanded TCRs.

On this clonotype: Its target is unknown.

TCRdb re-called the RACE reads with MiXCR, one entry per CDR3 protein. The table records approximately 97,000 distinct CDR3 sequences, about 28% of them present only once. Documented time point: patch test 3, about 24 weeks after DPC sensitization. As for treatment: therapeutic diphenylcyclopropenone sensitization with weekly scalp DPC. Staff drew blood before applying each patch test. The origin of this receptor is a man aged 35-49 years with alopecia areata. Some clones in this sample may be carry-over from other donors' samples. Sample: whole blood, taken in connection with sensitization to the hapten diphenylcyclopropenone (DPC).

CDR3 coding DNA: TGTGCCAGCAGCCCCACCGGGACTAGGCGGACAGATACGCAGTATTTT. Translation gives CASSPTGTRRTDTQYF. The chain uses TRBV7-2 and TRBJ2-3; 8 positions agree with TRBD2. The CDR3 extends over 16 amino acids. The V segment lost 5 bases and the J segment 3 bases; nucleotides outside the gene matches: 10. Germline V gene sequence: CDR1 SGHTA, CDR2 FQGNSA.